This entry is about one T cell receptor (beta chain). This sample is part of a study of T cell changes during pregnancy in multiple sclerosis. Some clones are missing from TCRdb's copy, which holds only in-frame ones; the method was immunoSEQ multiplex PCR. Here the sample spans 70,000 to 100,000 clones, 92% being singletons. The germline V gene has CDR1 SGHRS and CDR2 YFSETQ. CDR3 length: 17 residues. V was cut by 7 bases and J by 3 bases, with 22 bases left in between. Sequencing used peripheral blood, obtained in the first trimester of pregnancy. The chain carries TRBV5-1 and TRBJ2-2, with D tentatively TRBD2 (6 bases). The clonotype was recovered from a female donor with multiple sclerosis, enrolled in a pregnancy study. The CDR3: CASGASGSSVYTGELFF. DNA for the CDR3: TGCGCCAGCGGGGCCAGCGGGTCCTCGGTTTACACCGGGGAGCTGTTTTTT.